This T cell receptor (beta chain) was found in a study of shared clonotypes between healthy human individuals. About the study: The composition of the donors was a couple of women and a few men aged 18 to 49.

In the naive CD8 group, cells lacked CD45RO and were positively selected for CCR7, so terminally differentiated effector memory CD45RA+ cells were left out. Data came from immunoSEQ multiplex PCR; TCRdb stores just in-frame clones and leaves some out. The table has about 580,000 clones, more than 95% seen once. This CDR3 region has 15 residues. Germline CDR1 reads SGDLS; CDR2 reads YYNGEE. V was trimmed by 3 bases and J by 0 bases, leaving 9 bases between them. J is TRBJ2-2 and V is TRBV9; the D is unclear. The sequenced sample consisted of naive CD8+ T cells sorted from blood. The clonotype was recovered from a man aged 25 to 45 in good health. This CDR3 is CASSEIDANTGELFF. For the CDR3, the DNA is TGTGCCAGCAGCGAGATTGACGCGAACACCGGGGAGCTGTTTTTT.